The 13 T cell receptor beta chains below all came from one sample that was sequenced in a study of blood T cells in healthy people across ages. A second PCR of 7 to 11 cycles used a sample-barcoded 5' primer and a J-beta primer mix. TCRdb reanalysed the 5' RACE reads using MiXCR and keeps one entry per CDR3 protein. The table lists 700,000 to 950,000 distinct CDR3 sequences, roughly 41% of them singletons. Input material: blood. The source of these receptors is an older woman in good health.

Concerning this clonotype: With a much larger clone just one base away, this may be a read error. The chain uses TRBV3-1 and TRBJ2-1; 9 positions agree with TRBD2. This CDR3 spans 13 amino acids. Germline V CDR1 and CDR2: LGHDT, YNNKEL (reference sequence). CDR3 nucleotides: TGTGCCTGCAGCTTAGCGGGAGCTTACGAGCAGTTCTTC. As protein: CACSLAGAYEQFF.

This clonotype occurred a few times. The chain couples TRBV7-2 to TRBJ2-1, with TRBD2 identical over 7 bases. With the DNA end fitting TRBJ2-7 better, the J assignment may be wrong. The CDR3 length is 17 residues. The germline gives CDR1 SGHTA, CDR2 FQGNSA. The CDR3 sequence: CASSLTLAASSYNEQYF. CDR3 coding DNA: TGTGCCAGCAGCTTAACGCTAGCGGCTAGCTCCTACAATGAGCAGTACTTC.

V gene TRBV28 combines with J gene TRBJ2-4; TRBD2 agrees at 7 bases. CDR3 length equals 15 residues. V gave up 2 bases and J gave up 13 bases; unmatched junction bases: 14. Germline V gene sequence: CDR1 MDHEN, CDR2 SYDVKM. In DNA form, the CDR3 reads TGTGCCAGCAGTTTAGGGTCCAGGGCAACCGGGAGGCAGTACTTC. As protein: CASSLGSRATGRQYF. Drawing the rest from reference TRBV28 and TRBJ2-4, the complete variable domain is DVKVTQSSRYLVKRTGEKVFLECVQDMDHENMFWYRQDPGLGLRLIYFSYDVKMKEKGDIPEGYSVSREKKERFSLILESASTNQTSMYLCASSLGSRATGRQYFGAGTRLSVL.

This clonotype appeared many times. The chain's CDR3 is CASSLRPGQGSGYEQYF. The DNA of the CDR3 is TGTGCCAGCAGTTTAAGGCCGGGACAGGGGTCGGGCTACGAGCAGTACTTC. V and J are TRBV12-3 or TRBV12-4 and TRBJ2-7; 10 nucleotides agree with TRBD1. There are 17 residues in the CDR3. V trimming: 2 bases; J trimming: 3 bases; junction bases outside the gene matches: 10.

This chain joins TRBV4-1 and TRBJ2-1, with 10 bases fitting TRBD1. The CDR3 runs to 15 residues. Trimming cost V 4 bases and J 6 bases; bases outside gene matches: 6. The germline gives CDR1 MGHRA, CDR2 YSYEKL. The CDR3 bases are TGCGCCAGCAGCCCCTACCGGGACAGGGGCAATGAGCAGTTCTTC. It yields the protein CASSPYRDRGNEQFF.

CDR3 nucleotides: TGTGCCAGCTCACCACCGGCAGGGGGCACAGATACGCAGTATTTT. Translating gives CASSPPAGGTDTQYF. The chain joins TRBV18 to TRBJ2-3, with a possible D match to TRBD1 (6 bases). The ends were cut back, 0 bases at V and 1 base at J, with 8 bases in the middle. This CDR3 is 15 amino acids long. Germline loops: CDR1 KGHSH, CDR2 LQKENI.

This clonotype was seen more than once but under ten times. V usage is TRBV29-1 and J usage is TRBJ2-3; 11 nucleotides agree with TRBD2. Germline V gene sequence: CDR1 SQVTM, CDR2 ANQGSEA. V lost 6 bases, J lost 6 bases, and 14 bases stayed unmatched. This CDR3 contains 16 residues. DNA for the CDR3: TGCAGCGTCCTCCACGGGACTAGCGGAATCAGGGATACGCAGTATTTT. Encoded protein: CSVLHGTSGIRDTQYF.

This clonotype was seen a few times. The J gene is TRBJ2-1, the V gene TRBV6-6; D perhaps matches TRBD1 (6 bases). This CDR3 contains 17 residues. Germline V gene sequence: CDR1 MNHNY, CDR2 SVGAGI (reference sequence). Trimming shortened V by 0 bases and J by 4 bases, and 16 bases separated the two germline ends. The CDR3 loop is CASSYSTSRGPYNEQFF. CDR3 nucleotides: TGTGCCAGCAGTTACTCGACAAGCAGGGGCCCTTACAATGAGCAGTTCTTC.

The chain joins TRBV7-9 to TRBJ2-3; 10 nucleotides align to TRBD1. The CDR3 loop spans 16 amino acids. Germline CDR1 and CDR2: SEHNR and FQNEAQ (reference sequence). The junction had 7 bases not matched to a gene; V was cut back by 4 bases and J by 3 bases. The CDR3 loop reads CASSSSGQGVTDTQYF. The CDR3 DNA is TGTGCCAGCAGCTCATCCGGACAGGGGGTTACAGATACGCAGTATTTT.

This chain links TRBV20-1 with TRBJ2-1; 9 positions agree with TRBD1. Germline V gene lookup returns CDR1 DFQATT and CDR2 SNEGSKA (reference sequence). Losses at the gene ends were 3 bases for V and 7 bases for J; bases not matched to a gene: 7. This CDR3 comprises 14 residues. CDR3 amino acids: CSARAGQGGNEQFF. CDR3 bases: TGCAGTGCTAGGGCGGGACAGGGTGGGAATGAGCAGTTCTTC.

This clonotype was detected many times. The chain is built from TRBV29-1 and TRBJ2-3, with TRBD1 as a possible D gene (7 bases). CDR1 and CDR2 from the germline V gene are SQVTM and ANQGSEA. Trimming cost V 4 bases and J 7 bases, with 15 bases left between them. CDR3 length equals 13 residues. The CDR3 nucleotides are TGCAGCGTTGGGCGGGACAGCTCCTATACGCAGTATTTT. Protein sequence: CSVGRDSSYTQYF.

The chain uses TRBV20-1 and TRBJ2-7, with D perhaps matching TRBD1 (5 bases). There are 14 residues in the CDR3. Trimming took off 6 bases at V and 0 bases at J, with 15 bases between the two ends. Germline V gives CDR1 DFQATT, CDR2 SNEGSKA (reference sequence). The CDR3 DNA reads as TGCAGTGCCCCACAGGCGTTGGGCTCCTACGAGCAGTACTTC. This translates into CSAPQALGSYEQYF.

This clonotype was found once. The chain uses TRBV29-1 and TRBJ2-4, with TRBD1 identical over 8 bases. Germline trimming cut 5 bases from V and 0 bases from J; bases unmatched to any gene: 6. Germline V lookup: CDR1 SQVTM, CDR2 ANQGSEA. This CDR3 contains 15 residues. The CDR3 sequence is CSVSDRGLAKNIQYF. The CDR3 DNA sequence: TGCAGCGTTTCCGACAGGGGACTAGCCAAAAACATTCAGTACTTC.